Listed here are 27 T cell receptor beta chains from one sample, sequenced in a study of cytomegalovirus exposure and HLA in healthy donors. The PCR contained 60 Vbeta and 13 Jbeta primers. Profiled with immunoSEQ multiplex PCR; TCRdb holds only in-frame clones, not every one. The table lists 120,000 to 150,000 clones, approximately 91% of them singletons. The material sequenced was PBMCs. These receptor sequences come from a woman in her forties in good health and CMV-seronegative.

In its sample, this clone was seen a few times. The chain joins TRBV4-1 to TRBJ2-1; 10 bases agree with TRBD2. The V gene end was trimmed by 4 bases and the J gene end by 2 bases; junction bases not matched to a gene: 2. Germline V gene data show CDR1 as MGHRA and CDR2 as YSYEKL. The CDR3 length is 15 residues. This chain's CDR3 is CASSLLAGTYNEQFF. Here the CDR3 DNA reads TGCGCCAGCAGCCTACTAGCGGGGACCTACAATGAGCAGTTCTTC.

Comment on this clone: Other DNA sequences of this sample code for an identical CDR3. This chain links TRBV9 with TRBJ2-7; TRBD1 is a possible D gene (6 bases). Germline loops: CDR1 SGDLS, CDR2 YYNGEE. The CDR3 totals 17 residues. Trimming stripped 0 bases from V and 2 bases from J, with 18 bases between. In DNA form, the CDR3 reads TGTGCCAGCAGCGTAGTAGGGGTCACCGGGACAACCTACGAGCAGTACTTC. Protein: CASSVVGVTGTTYEQYF. Combining the CDR3 with reference TRBV9 and TRBJ2-7 gives the whole variable domain DSGVTQTPKHLITATGQRVTLRCSPRSGDLSVYWYQQSLDQGLQFLIQYYNGEERAKGNILERFSAQQFPDLHSELNLSSLELGDSALYFCASSVVGVTGTTYEQYFGPGTRLTVT.

Of note for this clone: One junction end disagrees with the germline gene, perhaps due to a read error. DNA of the CDR3: TGCAGCGTTGCGCCGGGACAGGGTTACAAAGAGCAGTTCTTC. Encoded protein: CSVAPGQGYKEQFF. V and J are TRBV29-1 and TRBJ2-1; TRBD1 agrees at 9 bases. Per the germline V gene, CDR1 is SQVTM and CDR2 is ANQGSEA. The CDR3 consists of 14 residues.

This clone was counted a single time. V is TRBV11-3 and J is TRBJ1-3; unclear D gene. Germline-derived CDR1 and CDR2 are SGHNT and YENEEA. Trimming stripped 5 bases from V and 0 bases from J, with 11 bases between. There are 15 residues in the CDR3. The CDR3 nucleotides are TGTGCCAGCAGCCCTAGGTGGAGCTCTGGAAACACCATATATTTT. This codes for CASSPRWSSGNTIYF.

V and J are TRBV28 and TRBJ1-2, with D maybe TRBD1 (5 bases). CDR1 is MDHEN and CDR2 is SYDVKM in the germline V gene. The CDR3 spans 12 residues. Trimming stripped 8 bases from V and 4 bases from J, with 11 bases between. CDR3 DNA: TGTGCCAGCCGCCAGGGCTCCTATGGCTACACCTTC. Residues: CASRQGSYGYTF.

This chain uses TRBV9 with TRBJ2-1; TRBD2 matches at 9 bases. Looked up from germline, CDR1 is SGDLS and CDR2 is YYNGEE. This CDR3 has 16 residues. The V gene end was trimmed by 4 bases and the J gene end by 6 bases; junction bases not matched to a gene: 11. The CDR3 DNA follows: TGTGCCAGCAGCCCACACCCTAGCGGGAACCCCAATGAGCAGTTCTTC. Translation: CASSPHPSGNPNEQFF.

This sequence joins TRBV7-9 and TRBJ2-1, with D perhaps matching TRBD2 (5 bases). The CDR3 has 16 residues. CDR1 and CDR2 (germline): SEHNR, FQNEAQ (reference sequence). Trimming removed 3 bases from V and 0 bases from J, with 12 bases in between. In DNA, the CDR3 is TGTGCCAGCAGCTTGGGATCGGGAACCTCCTACAATGAGCAGTTCTTC. This sequence encodes CASSLGSGTSYNEQFF.

This clone was observed a single time. The rearrangement joins TRBV5-4 to TRBJ2-2, with TRBD1 identical over 11 bases. This CDR3 has 17 amino acids. Germline V gives CDR1 SGHNT, CDR2 YYREEE (reference sequence). V shed 4 bases, J shed 3 bases, and the junction held 8 bases outside the gene matches. The CDR3, as DNA: TGTGCCAGCAGCAGGGGTGGGACAGGGGGAGACACCGGGGAGCTGTTTTTT. As protein: CASSRGGTGGDTGELFF. Looking up the rest from reference TRBV5-4 and TRBJ2-2 gives the full variable domain: ETGVTQSPTHLIKTRGQQVTLRCSSQSGHNTVSWYQQALGQGPQFIFQYYREEENGRGNFPPRFSGLQFPNYSSELNVNALELDDSALYLCASSRGGTGGDTGELFFGEGSRLTVL.

CDR3 nucleotide sequence: TGTGCCACCAGCACCTTAGACAGGGACGCAAACATTCAGTACTTC. It encodes CATSTLDRDANIQYF. The rearrangement joins TRBV15 to TRBJ2-4; TRBD1 aligns across 7 bases. The CDR3 loop spans 15 amino acids. Trimming cost V 4 bases and J 6 bases; bases outside gene matches: 9. The germline gives CDR1 LNHNV, CDR2 YYDKDF (reference sequence).

CDR3 sequence: CASSRSGIGNTEAFF. As DNA, the CDR3 is TGTGCCAGCAGTCGATCGGGGATTGGAAACACTGAAGCTTTCTTT. The V call is TRBV6-4, the J call TRBJ1-1; D gene unclear. V lost 5 bases and J lost 2, with 15 bases in between. The CDR3 covers 15 residues. Germline V gene lookup returns CDR1 MRHNA and CDR2 SNTAGT.

This chain joins TRBV10-3 and TRBJ2-7, with 8 bases aligning to TRBD2. The CDR3 consists of 16 residues. Germline trimming cut 3 bases from V and 0 bases from J; bases unmatched to any gene: 7. Germline-derived CDR1 and CDR2 are ENHRY and SYGVKD. As DNA, the CDR3 is TGTGCCATCAGTGATGCCGGGACTAGAAGCTCCTACGAGCAGTACTTC. This translates into CAISDAGTRSSYEQYF.

The chain combines TRBV30 with TRBJ2-1, with no clear D. Per the germline V gene, CDR1 is GTSNPN and CDR2 is SVGIG (reference sequence). The CDR3 runs 14 residues. V was pared by 2 bases and J by 4 bases, with 12 bases between. The CDR3 region is CAWSYIGGYNEQFF. The CDR3 nucleotides read TGTGCCTGGAGTTATATAGGCGGTTACAATGAGCAGTTCTTC. The whole variable domain, filled in from reference TRBV30 and TRBJ2-1, reads SQTIHQWPATLVQPVGSPLSLECTVEGTSNPNLYWYRQAAGRGLQLLFYSVGIGQISSEVPQNLSASRPQDRQFILSSKKLLLSDSGFYLCAWSYIGGYNEQFFGPGTRLTVL.

This clone was observed once. The chain is built from TRBV19 and TRBJ2-5; 7 bases are a match to TRBD2. TRBJ2-7 explains the end of the DNA better; the J call may be wrong. Germline V gene data show CDR1 as LNHDA and CDR2 as SQIVND (reference sequence). This CDR3 is 17 amino acids long. The chain's CDR3 is CASSRHGEGTISYEQYF. DNA for the CDR3: TGTGCCAGTAGTCGGCACGGGGAGGGGACCATCTCCTACGAGCAGTACTTC.

The chain combines TRBV5-1 with TRBJ2-7; 7 nucleotides line up with TRBD1. This CDR3 is 14 amino acids long. Germline loops: CDR1 SGHRS, CDR2 YFSETQ. With 2 bases clipped from V and 2 bases from J, the junction kept 4 bases outside the gene matches. The CDR3 here is CASSFRDSTYEQYF. The DNA of the CDR3 is TGCGCCAGCAGCTTCCGGGACAGCACCTACGAGCAGTACTTC.

The chain has TRBV11-2 and TRBJ2-1, with 11 bases that match TRBD2. V gave up 5 bases and J gave up 4 bases; unmatched junction bases: 4. CDR3 size: 15 residues. Per germline, CDR1 SGHAT and CDR2 FQNNGV. DNA of the CDR3: TGTGCCAGCAGCGTAGCGGGAGGGGGGTACAATGAGCAGTTCTTC. This encodes CASSVAGGGYNEQFF. Drawing the rest from reference TRBV11-2 and TRBJ2-1, the complete variable domain is EAGVAQSPRYKIIEKRQSVAFWCNPISGHATLYWYQQILGQGPKLLIQFQNNGVVDDSQLPKDRFSAERLKGVDSTLKIQPAKLEDSAVYLCASSVAGGGYNEQFFGPGTRLTVL.

This clone was detected a few times. The chain has TRBV7-3 and TRBJ1-5; D not certain. The germline V gene has CDR1 SGHTA and CDR2 FQGTGA. V was trimmed by 1 base and J by 3 bases, leaving 7 bases between them. The CDR3 consists of 14 residues. CDR3: CASSLNSLNQPQHF. The CDR3 bases are TGTGCCAGCAGCTTAAACAGCCTCAATCAGCCCCAGCATTTT. Looking up the rest from reference TRBV7-3 and TRBJ1-5 gives the full variable domain: GAGVSQTPSNKVTEKGKYVELRCDPISGHTALYWYRQSLGQGPEFLIYFQGTGAADDSGLPNDRFFAVRPEGSVSTLKIQRTERGDSAVYLCASSLNSLNQPQHFGDGTRLSIL.

This clone has a handful of counts. The chain joins TRBV7-9 to TRBJ1-1; tentative D call: TRBD1 (6 bases). V lost 4 bases, J lost 11 bases, and 20 bases lay in between. The CDR3 totals 14 residues. Germline CDR1 and CDR2: SEHNR and FQNEAQ (reference sequence). CDR3 in amino acids: CASSSTMGGAFAFF. The CDR3 DNA sequence: TGTGCCAGCAGCTCCACGATGGGGGGGGCTTTCGCTTTCTTT.

The chain is built from TRBV7-2 and TRBJ2-7; unclear D gene. The CDR3 totals 15 residues. Germline values: CDR1 SGHTA, CDR2 FQGNSA. V lost 0 bases and J lost 2, with 11 bases in between. The CDR3 DNA sequence: TGTGCCAGCAGCTTAGCGCCGGTCCCCCCCTACGAGCAGTACTTC. Translation gives CASSLAPVPPYEQYF.

The rearrangement joins TRBV5-6 to TRBJ2-5, with 7 bases identical to TRBD1. V shed 1 base, J shed 5 bases, and the junction held 2 bases outside the gene matches. Germline CDR1 reads SGHDT; CDR2 reads YYEEEE. The CDR3 is made up of 13 amino acids. CDR3 coding DNA: TGTGCCAGCAGCTTGTTCAGGGGGGAGACCCAGTACTTC. Translated, it gives CASSLFRGETQYF.

This clone came up once. The CDR3 DNA follows: TGTGCCAGCAGCCTGGACAGGGGGAACCAGCCCCAGCATTTT. This encodes CASSLDRGNQPQHF. V gene TRBV27 combines with J gene TRBJ1-5; 10 bases are a match to TRBD1. There are 14 residues in the CDR3. Germline trimming cut 6 bases from V and 7 bases from J; bases unmatched to any gene: 6. Germline CDR1 reads MNHEY; CDR2 reads SMNVEV (reference sequence).

This clone occurred a few times. The rearrangement joins TRBV4-1 to TRBJ2-2, with a tentative D call TRBD2 (6 bases). Per germline, CDR1 MGHRA and CDR2 YSYEKL. V was shortened by 0 bases and J by 2 bases, with 13 bases between the two germline ends. CDR3 length: 17 amino acids. The CDR3 bases are TGCGCCAGCAGCCAAGAAGCCAGGCGGGGAAACACCGGGGAGCTGTTTTTT. It translates to CASSQEARRGNTGELFF.

The rearrangement links TRBV4-1 to TRBJ1-4; D gene uncertain. CDR1 MGHRA and CDR2 YSYEKL come from the germline V gene. The length of the CDR3 is 15 residues. Trimming removed 1 base from V and 4 bases from J, with 10 bases in between. CDR3 residues: CASSQVAGFNEKLFF. CDR3 coding DNA: TGCGCCAGCAGCCAAGTCGCCGGTTTTAATGAAAAACTGTTTTTT.

This clone has only one observation. The gene calls are TRBV30 and TRBJ2-3, with unresolved D. This CDR3 is built from 12 residues. Germline CDR1 GTSNPN, CDR2 SVGIG (reference sequence). Trimming stripped 2 bases from V and 4 bases from J, with 7 bases between. Here the CDR3 DNA reads TGTGCCTGGAGTTTGGCATCAGATACGCAGTATTTT. Protein sequence: CAWSLASDTQYF.

V and J are TRBV19 and TRBJ2-7; 10 bases are shared with TRBD2. The germline gives CDR1 LNHDA, CDR2 SQIVND (reference sequence). Trimming at V came to 5 bases and at J to 3 bases, leaving 4 bases not matched to a gene. The CDR3 length is 14 residues. CDR3 DNA sequence: TGTGCCAGTAGTCCCTTAGCGGGAGGCTACGAGCAGTACTTC. Translation: CASSPLAGGYEQYF.

The rearrangement joins TRBV7-9 to TRBJ1-4; 11 positions match TRBD1. The CDR3 spans 16 residues. V lost 0 bases to trimming and J lost 7 bases; unmatched junction nucleotides: 4. Germline loops: CDR1 SEHNR, CDR2 FQNEAQ (reference sequence). CDR3 amino acids: CASSLAGQGDFEKLFF. DNA of the CDR3: TGTGCCAGCAGCTTAGCGGGACAGGGGGATTTTGAAAAACTGTTTTTT.

V usage is TRBV19 and J usage is TRBJ2-5, with a weak D call TRBD1 (6 bases). Germline V gene data show CDR1 as LNHDA and CDR2 as SQIVND (reference sequence). The V gene lost 4 bases and the J gene lost 5 bases, with 17 bases spanning the gap. This CDR3 spans 15 amino acids. CDR3 sequence reads: CASSTGQIAWETQYF. The CDR3 DNA reads as TGTGCCAGTAGTACCGGACAGATTGCTTGGGAGACCCAGTACTTC.

This chain uses TRBV28 with TRBJ2-5, with a tentative D call TRBD2 (6 bases). This CDR3 spans 13 amino acids. V was cut by 8 bases and J by 1 base, with 11 bases left in between. The germline CDR1 and CDR2 sequences are MDHEN and SYDVKM. For the CDR3, the DNA is TGTGCCAGCTGGGGCGGGGCCCAAGAGACCCAGTACTTC. Protein: CASWGGAQETQYF.